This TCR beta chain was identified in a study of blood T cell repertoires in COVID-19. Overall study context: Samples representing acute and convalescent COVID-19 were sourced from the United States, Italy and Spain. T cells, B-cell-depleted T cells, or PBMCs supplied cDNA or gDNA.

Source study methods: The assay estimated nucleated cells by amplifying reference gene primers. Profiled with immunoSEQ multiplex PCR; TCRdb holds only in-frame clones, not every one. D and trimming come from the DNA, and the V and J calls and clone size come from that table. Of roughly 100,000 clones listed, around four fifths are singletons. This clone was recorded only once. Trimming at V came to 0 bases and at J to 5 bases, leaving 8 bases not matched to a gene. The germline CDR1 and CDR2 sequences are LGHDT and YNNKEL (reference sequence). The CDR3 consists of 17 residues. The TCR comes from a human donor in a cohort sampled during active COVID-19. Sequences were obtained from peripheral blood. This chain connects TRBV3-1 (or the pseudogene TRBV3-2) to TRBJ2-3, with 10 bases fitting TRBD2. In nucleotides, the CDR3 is TGTGCCAGCAGCCAAGATCACCGAGCGGGGGGGGTAGATACGCAGTATTTT. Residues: CASSQDHRAGGVDTQYF.